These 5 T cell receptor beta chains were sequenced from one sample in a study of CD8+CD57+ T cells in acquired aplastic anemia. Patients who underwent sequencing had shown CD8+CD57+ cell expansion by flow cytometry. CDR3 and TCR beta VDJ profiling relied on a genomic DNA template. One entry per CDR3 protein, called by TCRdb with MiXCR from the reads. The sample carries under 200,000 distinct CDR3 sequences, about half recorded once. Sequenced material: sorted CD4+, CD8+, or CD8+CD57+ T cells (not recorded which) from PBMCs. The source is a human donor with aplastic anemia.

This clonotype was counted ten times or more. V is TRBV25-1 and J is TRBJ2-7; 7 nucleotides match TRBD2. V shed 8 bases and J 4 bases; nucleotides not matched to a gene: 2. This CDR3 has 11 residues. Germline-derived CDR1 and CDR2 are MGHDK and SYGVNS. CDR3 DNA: TGTGCCAGCCAGCGGGGTTACGAGCAGTACTTC. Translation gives CASQRGYEQYF.

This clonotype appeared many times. CDR3: CASSLSGVGNTIYF. In DNA form, the CDR3 reads TGTGCCAGCAGCTTATCAGGGGTCGGAAACACCATATATTTT. The chain is built from TRBV7-2 and TRBJ1-3; tentative D call: TRBD1 (6 bases). V lost 2 bases to trimming and J lost 4 bases, with 9 bases between them. This CDR3 comprises 14 residues. The germline CDR1 and CDR2 sequences are SGHTA and FQGNSA.

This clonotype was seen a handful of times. The CDR3 loop reads CATSARIDRGPETQYF. In nucleotides, the CDR3 is TGTGCCACCAGTGCCCGGATAGACAGGGGGCCAGAGACCCAGTACTTC. The rearrangement uses TRBV24-1 and TRBJ2-5; 10 nucleotides agree with TRBD1. The germline CDR1 and CDR2 sequences are KGHDR and SFDVKD. CDR3 length: 16 residues. J gave up 4 bases and V 5 bases, and 9 bases lay outside the gene matches.

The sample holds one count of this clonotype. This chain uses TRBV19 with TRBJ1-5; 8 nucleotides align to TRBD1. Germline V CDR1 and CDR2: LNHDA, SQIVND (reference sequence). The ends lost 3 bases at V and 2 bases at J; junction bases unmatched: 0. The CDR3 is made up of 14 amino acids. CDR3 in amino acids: CASSMDRGNQPQHF. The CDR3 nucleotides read TGTGCCAGTAGTATGGACAGGGGCAATCAGCCCCAGCATTTT.

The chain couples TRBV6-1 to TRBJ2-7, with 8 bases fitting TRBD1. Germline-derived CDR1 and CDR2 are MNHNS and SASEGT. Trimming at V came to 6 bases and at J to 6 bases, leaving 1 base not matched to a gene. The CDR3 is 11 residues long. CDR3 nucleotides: TGTGCCAGCAGCGGACAGGGCGAGCAGTACTTC. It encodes CASSGQGEQYF.